The 31 T cell receptor beta chains reported below all come from one sample, sequenced in a study of response to subunit inactivated influenza vaccine. TCRdb re-analysed the RT-PCR reads in MiXCR, keeping a single row per CDR3 protein. The sample includes 630,000 or so distinct CDR3 sequences, approximately 15% seen only once; the top ten take about 9.9%. Sequencing was performed on PBMCs from blood, taken roughly 12 days after vaccination. These receptors were collected from a man aged 50-60 years who received an inactivated influenza vaccine.

The rearrangement joins TRBV28 to TRBJ2-3; D is undetermined. Trimming stripped 3 bases from V and 1 base from J, with 8 bases between. This CDR3 is 14 amino acids long. Germline lookup yields CDR1 MDHEN and CDR2 SYDVKM. The CDR3 DNA reads TGTGCCAGCAGTTTTTTCCAGGGCACAGATACGCAGTATTTT. Its translation: CASSFFQGTDTQYF.

This sequence joins TRBV7-9 and TRBJ2-1; no definite D call. The CDR3 is made up of 15 amino acids. The germline gives CDR1 SEHNR, CDR2 FQNEAQ (reference sequence). The DNA for the CDR3 is TGTGCTTTGAAGGAAGGCCCGAGCTCCTACAATGAGCAGTTCTTC. Protein: CALKEGPSSYNEQFF. The whole variable domain, remainder taken from reference TRBV7-9 and TRBJ2-1, is DTGVSQNPRHKITKRGQNVTFRCDPISEHNRLYWYRQTLGQGPEFLTYFQNEAQLEKSRLLSDRFSAERPKGSFSTLEIQRTEQGDSAMYLCALKEGPSSYNEQFFGPGTRLTVL.

The CDR3 region has the DNA TGCAGTGGGATTGGGGCCGGAGGATGGGCAGATACGCAGTATTTT. Protein: CSGIGAGGWADTQYF. V usage is TRBV20-1 and J usage is TRBJ2-3; D possibly matches TRBD1 or TRBD2 (5 bases each). This CDR3 is built from 15 residues. Trimming stripped 7 bases from V and 4 bases from J, with 21 bases between. Germline values: CDR1 DFQATT, CDR2 SNEGSKA (reference sequence).

The rearrangement links TRBV7-3 to TRBJ2-5; TRBD2 is a possible D gene (7 bases). Between the trimmed V and J ends, which lost 4 bases and 5 bases, there was a span of 17 bases. In germline, CDR1 is SGHTA, CDR2 FQGTGA. The CDR3 runs to 15 residues. The CDR3 here is CASSSSGLRGETQYF. CDR3 DNA sequence: TGTGCCAGCAGCTCTTCGGGACTAAGGGGGGAGACCCAGTACTTC.

This clonotype was seen repeatedly, ten times or more. The V call is TRBV7-9, the J call TRBJ2-5; 11 bases align to TRBD1. Losses at the gene ends were 4 bases for V and 4 bases for J; bases not matched to a gene: 5. This CDR3 spans 15 amino acids. Germline-derived CDR1 and CDR2 are SEHNR and FQNEAQ (reference sequence). CDR3 in DNA: TGTGCCAGCAGCTCGGGACAGGGGGGCGGAGAGACCCAGTACTTC. Its protein is CASSSGQGGGETQYF.

This clonotype was observed at least ten times. The chain links TRBV29-1 to TRBJ2-5; the D gene could be TRBD1 or TRBD2 (6 bases each). Trimming stripped 0 bases from V and 5 bases from J, with 16 bases between. The CDR3 has 15 residues. Germline loops: CDR1 SQVTM, CDR2 ANQGSEA. CDR3 DNA sequence: TGCAGCGTTGAAGACTTAACAGGGAGCGGGGAGACCCAGTACTTC. Its protein product is CSVEDLTGSGETQYF.

The gene calls are TRBV3-1 and TRBJ2-7, with 13 positions matching TRBD2. The CDR3 contains 17 residues. CDR1 LGHDT and CDR2 YNNKEL come from the germline V gene (reference sequence). V was clipped by 4 bases and J by 4 bases; unmatched bases: 10. Written as DNA, the CDR3 is TGTGCCAGCAGCCGCGGGACTAGCGGGATTCGCCGATACGAGCAGTACTTC. Translation gives CASSRGTSGIRRYEQYF.

This clonotype has more than one count but fewer than ten. The V and J genes are TRBV4-1 and TRBJ2-3; 15 nucleotides line up with TRBD2. The V gene end was trimmed by 3 bases and the J gene end by 1 base; junction bases not matched to a gene: 14. This CDR3 has 21 residues. Germline V CDR1 and CDR2: MGHRA, YSYEKL. CDR3 in DNA: TGCGCCAGCAGCCACCGGGCACCGGGACTAGCGGGGGGTAGAGGCACAGATACGCAGTATTTT. Encoded protein: CASSHRAPGLAGGRGTDTQYF.

The chain carries TRBV12-3 or TRBV12-4 and TRBJ1-5, with unresolved D. The length of the CDR3 is 14 residues. V was pared by 7 bases and J by 3 bases, with 13 bases between. The CDR3 region is CASTPDGINQPQHF. The CDR3 bases are TGTGCCAGCACCCCGGACGGTATCAATCAGCCCCAGCATTTT.

This rearrangement joins TRBV15 to TRBJ1-5, with D maybe TRBD1 (5 bases). The CDR3 is 15 amino acids. V lost 5 bases and J lost 3, with 14 bases in between. Germline V gives CDR1 LNHNV, CDR2 YYDKDF (reference sequence). DNA for the CDR3: TGTGCCACCAGCGATATCCTGGGGACCAATCAGCCCCAGCATTTT. Amino acid sequence: CATSDILGTNQPQHF.

This clonotype occurred a few times. CDR3 in DNA: TGTGCCAGCAGCCCCCGTTGGAGGTCCCGGGAGCTGTTTTTT. It codes for CASSPRWRSRELFF. V usage is TRBV28 and J usage is TRBJ2-2; tentatively, D is TRBD2 (5 bases). CDR1 and CDR2 from the germline V gene are MDHEN and SYDVKM. The CDR3 contains 14 residues. Trimming left V 6 bases short and J 9 bases short, with 17 bases between.

This clonotype occurred a few times. V usage is TRBV7-2 and J usage is TRBJ1-4, with a weak D call TRBD1 (5 bases). CDR1 and CDR2 from the germline V gene are SGHTA and FQGNSA. The CDR3 loop spans 14 amino acids. V was trimmed by 5 bases and J by 6 bases, leaving 13 bases between them. The CDR3 loop is CASSPPGAYEKLFF. For the CDR3, the DNA is TGTGCCAGCAGCCCTCCTGGGGCTTATGAAAAACTGTTTTTT.

The chain links TRBV7-8 to TRBJ2-5; 7 bases match TRBD2. Per germline, CDR1 SGHVS and CDR2 FQNEAQ. The CDR3 totals 14 residues. The V segment lost 4 bases and the J segment 4 bases; nucleotides outside the gene matches: 6. The CDR3 DNA follows: TGTGCCAGCAGCTCAACCCCTAGCGGAGAGACCCAGTACTTC. This sequence encodes CASSSTPSGETQYF.

This clonotype occurred a few times. This chain links TRBV6-5 with TRBJ1-2, with a possible D match to TRBD1 (6 bases). CDR3 length: 14 amino acids. V gave up 0 bases and J gave up 9 bases, with 14 bases separating them. Germline-derived CDR1 and CDR2 are MNHEY and SVGAGI. DNA of the CDR3: TGTGCCAGCAGTTACTCGCCGAAGGGGGAAAGCTACACCTTC. Its translation is CASSYSPKGESYTF.

About this clonotype itself: Mismatch with germline at one junction end may stem from a read error. V usage is TRBV12-3 or TRBV12-4 and J usage is TRBJ1-3; TRBD1 matches at 10 bases. The CDR3 spans 19 residues. The chain's CDR3 is CTSSLFPTGGTGSGNTIYF. CDR3 in DNA: TGTACCAGCAGTTTATTTCCGACAGGGGGCACTGGGTCTGGAAACACCATATATTTT.

This chain links TRBV5-1 with TRBJ2-5; a weak D match, TRBD1 (5 bases). Germline values: CDR1 SGHRS, CDR2 YFSETQ. CDR3 length: 15 amino acids. V lost 0 bases to trimming and J lost 6 bases, with 15 bases between them. The CDR3 region has the DNA TGCGCCAGCAGCTTGGACCAGGGCTTCCGGAAGACCCAGTACTTC. Protein: CASSLDQGFRKTQYF. The full variable domain, rest sourced from reference TRBV5-1 and TRBJ2-5, is KAGVTQTPRYLIKTRGQQVTLSCSPISGHRSVSWYQQTPGQGLQFLFEYFSETQRNKGNFPGRFSGRQFSNSRSEMNVSTLELGDSALYLCASSLDQGFRKTQYFGPGTRLLVL.

The CDR3 DNA is TGTGCCAGCAGCCAAGATCCTGAGTACGAGCAGTACTTC. Its protein product is CASSQDPEYEQYF. The genes are TRBV4-2 and TRBJ2-7, with D hard to call. CDR1 and CDR2 from the germline V gene are LGHNA and YNFKEQ. The CDR3 totals 13 residues. V was pared by 0 bases and J by 4 bases, with 7 bases between.

This clonotype was seen only a few times. The chain links TRBV5-6 to TRBJ2-3; 9 nucleotides agree with TRBD2. The CDR3 covers 16 residues. The germline CDR1 and CDR2 sequences are SGHDT and YYEEEE. J gave up 5 bases and V 0 bases, and 7 bases lay outside the gene matches. CDR3 residues: CASSLVAGGLGDTQYF. The CDR3 DNA reads TGTGCCAGCAGCTTGGTTGCGGGAGGGCTTGGAGATACGCAGTATTTT.

The V gene is TRBV29-1, the J gene TRBJ1-2; D unclear. Germline V gene lookup returns CDR1 SQVTM and CDR2 ANQGSEA. The CDR3 consists of 12 residues. V lost 6 bases to trimming and J lost 4 bases, with 12 bases between them. The CDR3 sequence: CSVREGRYGYTF. CDR3 DNA sequence: TGCAGCGTGAGGGAGGGTCGCTATGGCTACACCTTC.

This clonotype was observed a few times. The chain employs TRBV19 and TRBJ1-1; 7 bases are shared with TRBD1. V lost 7 bases, J lost 0 bases, and 8 bases stayed unmatched. The germline V gene encodes CDR1 LNHDA and CDR2 SQIVND (reference sequence). The CDR3 spans 15 residues. Here the CDR3 reads CASTETGIMNTEAFF. In DNA form, the CDR3 reads TGTGCCAGTACCGAGACAGGGATCATGAACACTGAAGCTTTCTTT.

The chain couples TRBV5-4 to TRBJ2-5; unclear D gene. Trimming removed 4 bases at V and 3 bases at J, with 10 bases between. Germline-derived CDR1 and CDR2 are SGHNT and YYREEE (reference sequence). There are 13 residues in the CDR3. The CDR3 bases are TGTGCCAGCAGCAAGGACGGCAAAGAGACCCAGTACTTC. It specifies CASSKDGKETQYF.

In this sample, this clonotype turned up a few times. The chain employs TRBV7-6 and TRBJ2-2, with 8 nucleotides matching TRBD2. Germline V CDR1 and CDR2: SGHVS, FNYEAQ. There are 15 residues in the CDR3. The ends lost 5 bases at V and 5 bases at J; junction bases unmatched: 7. The CDR3 nucleotides read TGTGCCAGCAGCCGGGCAGCGGGAGATACCGGGGAGCTGTTTTTT. Residues: CASSRAAGDTGELFF.

V and J are TRBV6-1 and TRBJ2-1; 11 bases agree with TRBD1. V shed 6 bases, J shed 8 bases, and the junction held 12 bases outside the gene matches. Germline V CDR1 and CDR2: MNHNS, SASEGT. This CDR3 has 16 residues. The CDR3 sequence is CASSETGTGGGDEQFF. CDR3 coding DNA: TGTGCCAGCAGCGAAACCGGGACAGGGGGTGGCGATGAGCAGTTCTTC.

This clonotype was seen more than once but under ten times. This rearrangement joins TRBV29-1 to TRBJ2-2, with 7 bases matching TRBD1. This CDR3 has 12 residues. Looked up from germline, CDR1 is SQVTM and CDR2 is ANQGSEA. With 3 bases clipped from V and 7 bases from J, the junction kept 2 bases outside the gene matches. The CDR3 coding sequence is TGCAGCGTTGAGACAGGGCACGGGGAGCTGTTTTTT. Translation: CSVETGHGELFF.

The chain combines TRBV7-2 with TRBJ2-5, with D possibly TRBD2 on 6 matching bases. The CDR3 runs 13 residues. The ends were cut back, 1 base at V and 5 bases at J, with 8 bases in the middle. Per germline, CDR1 SGHTA and CDR2 FQGNSA. CDR3: CASSLVRDETQYF. The CDR3 DNA follows: TGTGCCAGCAGCTTAGTGCGGGATGAGACCCAGTACTTC. The full variable domain, with the rest looked up from reference TRBV7-2 and TRBJ2-5, is GAGVSQSPSNKVTEKGKDVELRCDPISGHTALYWYRQSLGQGLEFLIYFQGNSAPDKSGLPSDRFSAERTGGSVSTLTIQRTQQEDSAVYLCASSLVRDETQYFGPGTRLLVL.

Ten or more counts support this clonotype. One end of the junction does not line up with germline, which may come from a read error. The V gene is TRBV5-1, the J gene TRBJ2-7; 7 positions agree with TRBD1. CDR3 length equals 13 residues. Germline CDR1 SGHRS, CDR2 YFSETQ. In DNA, the CDR3 is TGTGCCAGCAGCTTAGCAGGGGGTAGCGAGCAGTACTTC. It encodes CASSLAGGSEQYF.

This chain uses TRBV12-3 or TRBV12-4 with TRBJ2-7; D call uncertain. V was clipped by 1 base and J by 0 bases, with 16 bases between them. The CDR3 contains 17 residues. CDR3 bases: TGTGCCAGCAGTTTAGGGGCATGGCCAGTGAACTCCTACGAGCAGTACTTC. This sequence encodes CASSLGAWPVNSYEQYF.

The rearrangement uses TRBV30 and TRBJ2-3; TRBD1 matches at 9 bases. CDR1 and CDR2 (germline): GTSNPN, SVGIG (reference sequence). This CDR3 has 14 residues. Trimming removed 0 bases from V and 7 bases from J; junction bases left unmatched: 5. This CDR3 reads CAWSVGQGVNTQYF. The CDR3 bases are TGTGCCTGGAGTGTGGGACAGGGAGTCAATACGCAGTATTTT.

This clonotype was counted a few times. The chain uses TRBV7-9 and TRBJ2-7; D is perhaps TRBD1 or TRBD2 (6 bases each). Trimming left V 4 bases short and J 2 bases short, with 12 bases between. Germline CDR1 is SEHNR and CDR2 is FQNEAQ (reference sequence). The CDR3 has 14 residues. The CDR3 DNA sequence: TGTGCCAGCAGCTCCGGGGGCATAGCCTACGAGCAGTACTTC. Encoded protein: CASSSGGIAYEQYF.

The chain has TRBV2 and TRBJ2-1; TRBD1 matches 9 bases. Germline V lookup: CDR1 SNHLY, CDR2 FYNNEI. The V segment lost 6 bases and the J segment 3 bases; nucleotides outside the gene matches: 3. The CDR3 is 14 residues long. The CDR3 here is CASRQGASYNEQFF. The CDR3 bases are TGTGCCAGCAGACAGGGGGCGAGCTACAATGAGCAGTTCTTC.

This clonotype was detected ten times or more. V is TRBV11-2 and J is TRBJ2-5, with no clear D. The CDR3 runs 13 residues. The ends were cut back, 2 bases at V and 3 bases at J, with 7 bases in the middle. CDR1 and CDR2 (germline): SGHAT, FQNNGV. CDR3 in DNA: TGTGCCAGCAGCTTATCTAGGGAAGAGACCCAGTACTTC. It yields the protein CASSLSREETQYF.